The 27 T cell receptor beta chains below were found in one sample sequenced in a study of blood T cell repertoires in COVID-19. TCRdb's copy holds only in-frame clones and misses some; the assay was immunoSEQ multiplex PCR. Among 350,000 or so clones listed, roughly 90% were seen once. The sample was PBMCs or T cells enriched from blood (not recorded which). These receptors were collected from a woman in her 30s who had been exposed to COVID-19.

J is TRBJ2-7 and V is TRBV14; TRBD1 matches at 7 bases. The V gene's germline CDR1 is SGHDN and CDR2 FVKESK. J was trimmed by 5 bases and V by 3 bases; bases with no gene match: 7. The CDR3 covers 14 residues. Here the CDR3 DNA reads TGTGCCAGCAGCCAGACAGGGTCTCTCAACGAGCAGTACTTC. Protein sequence: CASSQTGSLNEQYF.

The chain uses TRBV5-1 and TRBJ2-1, with 15 bases aligning to TRBD2. The CDR3 consists of 16 residues. Germline V gene sequence: CDR1 SGHRS, CDR2 YFSETQ. J gave up 9 bases and V 1 base, and 5 bases lay outside the gene matches. The CDR3 DNA reads as TGCGCCAGCAGCTTGTCTGTGGGACTAGCGGGAGGTGAGCAGTTCTTC. Encoded protein: CASSLSVGLAGGEQFF.

The chain has TRBV28 and TRBJ2-3; maybe TRBD1 (6 bases). Trimming pared 3 bases from V and 1 base from J, leaving 14 bases between. Germline assignment: CDR1 MDHEN and CDR2 SYDVKM. The CDR3 spans 16 residues. The CDR3 loop reads CASSLETGLRTDTQYF. The DNA for the CDR3 is TGTGCCAGCAGTTTGGAGACAGGACTCCGCACAGATACGCAGTATTTT.

This chain uses TRBV6-5 with TRBJ2-1; tentatively, D is TRBD2 (6 bases). Germline values: CDR1 MNHEY, CDR2 SVGAGI. The V gene lost 5 bases and the J gene lost 5 bases, with 10 bases spanning the gap. The CDR3 runs to 13 residues. The DNA for the CDR3 is TGTGCCAGCAGTAACATAGCGGACAATGAGCAGTTCTTC. This encodes CASSNIADNEQFF.

This clone was counted only a few times. This chain connects TRBV6-5 to TRBJ2-2; D gene ambiguous. The V and J ends lost 6 bases and 6 bases respectively, with 14 bases between them. Germline CDR1 MNHEY, CDR2 SVGAGI. This CDR3 has 14 amino acids. The CDR3 is CASRASLGSGELFF. CDR3 in DNA: TGTGCCAGCAGGGCCTCCCTAGGATCCGGGGAGCTGTTTTTT.

This clone occurred a few times. The chain carries TRBV28 and TRBJ1-4, with 7 bases fitting TRBD1. The CDR3 sequence is 15 residues long. The V gene's germline CDR1 is MDHEN and CDR2 SYDVKM. With 2 bases clipped from V and 4 bases from J, the junction kept 4 bases outside the gene matches. The CDR3 loop is CASSLGGGGNEKLFF. CDR3 sequence (DNA): TGTGCCAGCAGTTTAGGAGGGGGCGGTAATGAAAAACTGTTTTTT.

The rearrangement joins TRBV7-9 to TRBJ2-3; D not resolved. This CDR3 spans 17 amino acids. Germline V gene lookup returns CDR1 SEHNR and CDR2 FQNEAQ (reference sequence). Trimming removed 3 bases from V and 1 base from J, with 17 bases in between. CDR3 in amino acids: CASSLEIGFLGTDTQYF. CDR3 nucleotide sequence: TGTGCCAGCAGCTTGGAGATCGGTTTTCTGGGCACAGATACGCAGTATTTT. Filled out from reference TRBV7-9 and TRBJ2-3, the complete variable domain reads DTGVSQNPRHKITKRGQNVTFRCDPISEHNRLYWYRQTLGQGPEFLTYFQNEAQLEKSRLLSDRFSAERPKGSFSTLEIQRTEQGDSAMYLCASSLEIGFLGTDTQYFGPGTRLTVL.

The rearrangement links TRBV24-1 to TRBJ2-3, with D possibly TRBD2 on 8 matching bases. Germline-derived CDR1 and CDR2 are KGHDR and SFDVKD. CDR3 length: 20 residues. With 4 bases removed from V and 2 bases from J, the gap between germline ends came to 27 bases. CDR3 DNA: TGTGCCACCAGTGACCCGCGGGGGGCAGGGGGTCCCTCCCACACAGATACGCAGTATTTT. Residues: CATSDPRGAGGPSHTDTQYF.

The J gene is TRBJ1-5, the V gene TRBV5-6; the D gene is possibly TRBD1 (6 bases). The CDR3 spans 17 residues. Germline-derived CDR1 and CDR2 are SGHDT and YYEEEE. The V end lost 1 base, the J end lost 5 bases, and 19 bases lay between the germline ends. The CDR3 here is CASSLLGARVDDQPQHF. CDR3 DNA sequence: TGTGCCAGCAGCTTGTTGGGGGCCAGGGTCGACGATCAGCCCCAGCATTTT. The full variable domain, completed using reference TRBV5-6 and TRBJ1-5, is DAGVTQSPTHLIKTRGQQVTLRCSPKSGHDTVSWYQQALGQGPQFIFQYYEEEERQRGNFPDRFSGHQFPNYSSELNVNALLLGDSALYLCASSLLGARVDDQPQHFGDGTRLSIL.

This sequence joins TRBV28 and TRBJ1-2; D may be TRBD1 (5 bases). V was trimmed by 0 bases and J by 6 bases, leaving 20 bases between them. The V gene's germline CDR1 is MDHEN and CDR2 SYDVKM. The CDR3 is 17 amino acids. CDR3 protein: CASSLWAGGAGRDGYTF. The CDR3 DNA is TGTGCCAGCAGTTTATGGGCCGGCGGGGCAGGAAGGGATGGCTACACCTTC.

Only one count was recorded for this clone. The chain carries TRBV9 and TRBJ2-1, with TRBD1 matching 8 bases. The V and J ends lost 0 bases and 3 bases, in that order; junction bases with no gene match: 2. This CDR3 has 15 residues. CDR1 and CDR2 (germline): SGDLS, YYNGEE. Here the CDR3 DNA reads TGTGCCAGCAGCGTAGGGACAGGGCACTACAATGAGCAGTTCTTC. Its translation: CASSVGTGHYNEQFF.

The chain combines TRBV5-6 with TRBJ2-3; possibly TRBD2 for D (6 bases). V was trimmed by 2 bases and J by 6 bases, leaving 10 bases between them. The CDR3 is 13 residues long. The germline CDR1 and CDR2 sequences are SGHDT and YYEEEE. The CDR3: CASSFTSMDTQYF. The CDR3 DNA reads TGTGCCAGCAGCTTCACTAGCATGGATACGCAGTATTTT.

J is TRBJ1-2 and V is TRBV29-1; a weak D match, TRBD1 (6 bases). This CDR3 has 12 residues. V shed 5 bases and J shed 4 bases, with 11 bases lying between them. Germline CDR1 and CDR2: SQVTM and ANQGSEA. The CDR3 loop reads CSVPGTSYGYTF. In nucleotides, the CDR3 is TGCAGCGTTCCCGGGACATCCTATGGCTACACCTTC.

The chain employs TRBV2 and TRBJ1-5; D remains ambiguous. Trimming pared 7 bases from V and 6 bases from J, leaving 13 bases between. Germline V CDR1 and CDR2: SNHLY, FYNNEI. This CDR3 has 13 residues. CDR3 region: CASMAREAQPQHF. In DNA form, the CDR3 reads TGTGCCAGCATGGCGAGGGAGGCTCAGCCCCAGCATTTT.

The CDR3 region has the DNA TGTGCCAGCAGGGACGGCAGGGGGCGAAACACCATATATTTT. This encodes CASRDGRGRNTIYF. The rearrangement uses TRBV28 and TRBJ1-3; TRBD1 matches at 8 bases. Germline CDR1 MDHEN, CDR2 SYDVKM. Unmatched junction bases numbered 6, after V lost 6 bases and J lost 5 bases. The CDR3 is made up of 14 amino acids.

The J gene is TRBJ1-6, the V gene TRBV5-1; D not certain. The CDR3 runs 13 residues. CDR1 and CDR2 from the germline V gene are SGHRS and YFSETQ. The V end lost 0 bases, the J end lost 13 bases, and 11 bases lay between the germline ends. The CDR3 sequence is CASSLVRETPLHF. The CDR3 coding sequence is TGCGCCAGCAGCTTGGTACGGGAGACGCCCCTCCACTTT. Complete variable domain (other parts from reference TRBV5-1 and TRBJ1-6): KAGVTQTPRYLIKTRGQQVTLSCSPISGHRSVSWYQQTPGQGLQFLFEYFSETQRNKGNFPGRFSGRQFSNSRSEMNVSTLELGDSALYLCASSLVRETPLHFGNGTRLTVT.

The chain combines TRBV9 with TRBJ2-1; 9 bases map to TRBD2. From germline, CDR1 is SGDLS and CDR2 YYNGEE. Trimming removed 4 bases from V and 3 bases from J; junction bases left unmatched: 8. This CDR3 has 16 residues. CDR3 in amino acids: CASSQTRTSVYNEQFF. The CDR3 bases are TGTGCCAGCAGCCAAACAAGGACTAGCGTCTACAATGAGCAGTTCTTC.

The chain has TRBV28 and TRBJ2-7; 8 bases map to TRBD2. The CDR3 is made up of 14 amino acids. Germline trimming cut 9 bases from V and 0 bases from J; bases unmatched to any gene: 7. Germline-derived CDR1 and CDR2 are MDHEN and SYDVKM. For the CDR3, the DNA is TGTGCCAGTGCTAGCGGGCGGATCTCCTACGAGCAGTACTTC. Its protein is CASASGRISYEQYF.

The V call is TRBV7-3, the J call TRBJ1-1; a possible D gene is TRBD1 (5 bases). V was cut by 1 base and J by 5 bases, with 8 bases left in between. The germline V gene has CDR1 SGHTA and CDR2 FQGTGA. The CDR3 sequence is 13 residues long. The CDR3 protein is CASSLMEGTEAFF. The CDR3 region has the DNA TGTGCCAGCAGCTTAATGGAGGGGACTGAAGCTTTCTTT.

V is TRBV7-9 and J is TRBJ2-5, with a possible D match to TRBD2 (6 bases). The germline CDR1 and CDR2 sequences are SEHNR and FQNEAQ (reference sequence). The CDR3 is 14 amino acids. Trimming took off 3 bases at V and 4 bases at J, with 12 bases between the two ends. The chain's CDR3 is CASSFQGGTETQYF. CDR3 nucleotides: TGTGCCAGCAGCTTTCAGGGAGGTACAGAGACCCAGTACTTC. Looking up the rest from reference TRBV7-9 and TRBJ2-5 gives the full variable domain: DTGVSQNPRHKITKRGQNVTFRCDPISEHNRLYWYRQTLGQGPEFLTYFQNEAQLEKSRLLSDRFSAERPKGSFSTLEIQRTEQGDSAMYLCASSFQGGTETQYFGPGTRLLVL.

As for this clone: An end of the junction differs from the germline gene, which may be a read error. The gene calls are TRBV7-7 and TRBJ2-3, with D possibly TRBD1 on 5 matching bases. The CDR3 runs to 15 residues. Per the germline V gene, CDR1 is SSHAT and CDR2 is FNYEAQ (reference sequence). CDR3 DNA sequence: TGTGCTAGCAGCTGGGGATCAGGGCGCACAGATACGCAGTATTTT. Translated: CASSWGSGRTDTQYF. Full variable domain (outside the CDR3, taken from reference TRBV7-7 and TRBJ2-3): GAGVSQSPRYKVTKRGQDVTLRCDPISSHATLYWYQQALGQGPEFLTYFNYEAQPDKSGLPSDRFSAERPEGSISTLTIQRTEQRDSAMYRCASSWGSGRTDTQYFGPGTRLTVL.

V gene TRBV29-1 combines with J gene TRBJ1-2, with 8 positions matching TRBD1. This CDR3 spans 14 amino acids. Germline V CDR1 and CDR2: SQVTM, ANQGSEA. The J segment lost 5 bases and the V segment lost 7 bases, leaving 12 bases of the junction unmatched. This chain's CDR3 is CSAGGRGLDYGYTF. In DNA form, the CDR3 reads TGCAGCGCCGGCGGCAGGGGGCTAGATTATGGCTACACCTTC.

This chain joins TRBV28 and TRBJ1-5; 8 nucleotides align to TRBD1. V trimming: 5 bases; J trimming: 2 bases; junction bases outside the gene matches: 5. The CDR3 totals 15 residues. Germline values: CDR1 MDHEN, CDR2 SYDVKM. The CDR3 reads CASSRQGMGNQPQHF. The CDR3 DNA follows: TGTGCCAGCAGTCGACAGGGGATGGGCAATCAGCCCCAGCATTTT.

The rearrangement links TRBV15 to TRBJ2-7; D gene unclear. This CDR3 has 15 amino acids. V lost 3 bases, J lost 2 bases, and 14 bases lay in between. From germline, CDR1 is LNHNV and CDR2 YYDKDF (reference sequence). CDR3 DNA: TGTGCCACCAGCAGTATCGTTCTAGACGCCTACGAGCAGTACTTC. This translates into CATSSIVLDAYEQYF.

The rearrangement uses TRBV11-3 and TRBJ2-3; D possibly corresponds to TRBD1 (5 bases). The CDR3 covers 16 residues. Germline CDR1 reads SGHNT; CDR2 reads YENEEA. V lost 5 bases and J lost 4, with 19 bases in between. CDR3 loop: CASSSAEYKGADTQYF. CDR3 DNA sequence: TGTGCCAGCAGCAGCGCCGAGTACAAAGGGGCAGATACGCAGTATTTT.

This clone showed up just a few times. The rearrangement uses TRBV3-1 (or the pseudogene TRBV3-2) and TRBJ2-3; 11 positions agree with TRBD2. Germline trimming cut 0 bases from V and 6 bases from J; bases unmatched to any gene: 14. CDR3 length: 19 residues. The germline CDR1 and CDR2 sequences are LGHDT and YNNKEL (reference sequence). The CDR3 region has the DNA TGTGCCAGCAGCCAAGATTCCCCGGGACTAGCGGCCTCTGAGGATACGCAGTATTTT. This codes for CASSQDSPGLAASEDTQYF.

V and J are TRBV11-2 and TRBJ1-1; tentative D call: TRBD1 (6 bases). This CDR3 comprises 14 residues. Trimming removed 2 bases from V and 4 bases from J, with 11 bases in between. The germline V gene has CDR1 SGHAT and CDR2 FQNNGV. CDR3 residues: CASSLTGISTEAFF. CDR3 coding DNA: TGTGCCAGCAGCTTAACAGGGATTAGCACTGAAGCTTTCTTT. The full variable domain, rest sourced from reference TRBV11-2 and TRBJ1-1, is EAGVAQSPRYKIIEKRQSVAFWCNPISGHATLYWYQQILGQGPKLLIQFQNNGVVDDSQLPKDRFSAERLKGVDSTLKIQPAKLEDSAVYLCASSLTGISTEAFFGQGTRLTVV.